The 27 T cell receptor beta chains below all came from one sample that was sequenced in a study of T cell responses to AZD1222 COVID-19 vaccine. TCRdb's table, derived via immunoSEQ multiplex PCR, lists solely in-frame clones and lacks some. Of 150,000 to 200,000 clones in the sample, 85% to 95% were seen once. The sample in question was peripheral blood, obtained on day 0 of AZD1222 vaccination. These receptors were collected from an adult in good health.

The V gene is TRBV18, the J gene TRBJ2-7, with D unclear. Germline-derived CDR1 and CDR2 are KGHSH and LQKENI. Between the trimmed V and J ends, which lost 2 bases and 3 bases, there was a span of 11 bases. The CDR3 runs to 14 residues. CDR3: CASSPTALIYEQYF. As DNA, the CDR3 is TGTGCCAGCTCACCAACCGCACTGATCTACGAGCAGTACTTC. Based on the CDR3 plus reference TRBV18 and TRBJ2-7, the full variable domain is NAGVMQNPRHLVRRRGQEARLRCSPMKGHSHVYWYRQLPEEGLKFMVYLQKENIIDESGMPKERFSAEFPKEGPSILRIQQVVRGDSAAYFCASSPTALIYEQYFGPGTRLTVT.

The V call is TRBV28, the J call TRBJ1-5; 7 bases line up with TRBD1. V dropped 6 bases and J dropped 9; count of bases not matched to a gene: 17. This CDR3 spans 16 amino acids. The V gene's germline CDR1 is MDHEN and CDR2 SYDVKM. CDR3 sequence (DNA): TGTGCCAGCAGCCCACCCGGGACAGACCCGAGGCGGCCCCAGCATTTT. Translated, it gives CASSPPGTDPRRPQHF.

The chain carries TRBV6-2 or TRBV6-3 and TRBJ1-3, with D uncertain. V was shortened by 3 bases and J by 0 bases, with 6 bases between the two germline ends. Germline V lookup: CDR1 MNHEY, CDR2 SVGEGT. CDR3 size: 14 residues. The chain's CDR3 is CASSYRISGNTIYF. CDR3 bases: TGTGCCAGCAGTTATCGGATCTCTGGAAACACCATATATTTT.

This clone was observed once. This sequence joins TRBV19 and TRBJ1-1; 10 bases match TRBD1. There are 17 residues in the CDR3. Germline V gene data show CDR1 as LNHDA and CDR2 as SQIVND (reference sequence). Trimming removed 6 bases from V and 7 bases from J; junction bases left unmatched: 17. CDR3 amino acids: CASSETVDRGLRGEAFF. The CDR3 DNA reads as TGTGCCAGTAGCGAAACCGTGGACAGGGGGTTAAGGGGTGAAGCTTTCTTT. The full variable domain, its missing parts supplied by reference TRBV19 and TRBJ1-1, is DGGITQSPKYLFRKEGQNVTLSCEQNLNHDAMYWYRQDPGQGLRLIYYSQIVNDFQKGDIAEGYSVSREKKESFPLTVTSAQKNPTAFYLCASSETVDRGLRGEAFFGQGTRLTVV.

This rearrangement joins TRBV7-6 to TRBJ2-3; 7 bases are a match to TRBD1. The CDR3 contains 13 residues. CDR1 and CDR2 (germline): SGHVS, FNYEAQ. V lost 8 bases, J lost 6 bases, and 8 bases stayed unmatched. CDR3 DNA sequence: TGTGCCAGCCGACAGGGCGGTCATGATACGCAGTATTTT. As protein: CASRQGGHDTQYF.

The chain joins TRBV4-2 to TRBJ1-5; TRBD1 might be the D (6 bases). V lost 7 bases and J lost 0, with 13 bases in between. The CDR3 is 15 residues long. Looked up from germline, CDR1 is LGHNA and CDR2 is YNFKEQ. The CDR3 nucleotides read TGTGCCAGCACTCTACAGGGAGATAGCAATCAGCCCCAGCATTTT. As protein: CASTLQGDSNQPQHF.

The chain couples TRBV6-5 to TRBJ1-5, with D perhaps matching TRBD1 (5 bases). Germline V gene lookup returns CDR1 MNHEY and CDR2 SVGAGI. Trimming left V 7 bases short and J 4 bases short, with 14 bases between. The CDR3 has 14 residues. In DNA, the CDR3 is TGTGCCAGCAACCGGGACCGCGTTAATCAGCCCCAGCATTTT. Amino acid sequence: CASNRDRVNQPQHF.

The chain employs TRBV2 and TRBJ1-5; D call uncertain. Per germline, CDR1 SNHLY and CDR2 FYNNEI. V was trimmed by 4 bases and J by 6 bases, leaving 19 bases between them. CDR3 length: 16 amino acids. The CDR3 sequence is CASSGQSGALVQPQHF. The CDR3 DNA reads as TGTGCCAGCAGTGGGCAGAGCGGAGCTCTTGTTCAGCCCCAGCATTTT.

A note on this clone: Other DNA sequences in this sample translate to the same CDR3. The V call is TRBV5-1, the J call TRBJ2-1; 7 bases align to TRBD1. The CDR3 totals 13 residues. Germline assignment: CDR1 SGHRS and CDR2 YFSETQ. V lost 2 bases to trimming and J lost 6 bases; unmatched junction nucleotides: 2. The CDR3 DNA reads as TGCGCCAGCAGCTTACCAGGGGGCAATGAGCAGTTCTTC. Protein product: CASSLPGGNEQFF.

This clone was counted once. The V gene is TRBV28, the J gene TRBJ1-6; D remains ambiguous. V was trimmed by 2 bases and J by 9 bases, leaving 5 bases between them. The CDR3 loop spans 12 amino acids. CDR1 is MDHEN and CDR2 is SYDVKM in the germline V gene. Here the CDR3 reads CASSLEGSPLHF. The CDR3 DNA is TGTGCCAGCAGTTTAGAGGGTTCACCCCTCCACTTT.

This rearrangement joins TRBV5-6 to TRBJ1-2, with 10 bases lining up with TRBD1. The CDR3 totals 13 residues. From germline, CDR1 is SGHDT and CDR2 YYEEEE. V lost 8 bases and J lost 8; bases outside the gene matches: 9. DNA of the CDR3: TGTGCCAGTTGTCCAGGGACAGGGGTCGGCTACACCTTC. Translating it yields CASCPGTGVGYTF.

This clone was recorded once. Other nucleotide sequences in the sample specify the same CDR3. This chain uses TRBV28 with TRBJ1-1, with 8 nucleotides matching TRBD1. With 2 bases clipped from V and 8 bases from J, the junction kept 1 base outside the gene matches. The CDR3 covers 12 residues. Germline assignment: CDR1 MDHEN and CDR2 SYDVKM. For the CDR3, the DNA is TGTGCCAGCAGTTTAAGGACAGGGGAAGCTTTCTTT. Residues: CASSLRTGEAFF. The full variable domain, in which reference TRBV28 and TRBJ1-1 provide the parts outside the CDR3, is DVKVTQSSRYLVKRTGEKVFLECVQDMDHENMFWYRQDPGLGLRLIYFSYDVKMKEKGDIPEGYSVSREKKERFSLILESASTNQTSMYLCASSLRTGEAFFGQGTRLTVV.

Turning to this clone: One junction end does not reproduce the germline sequence, and a read error may be involved. The chain is built from TRBV27 and TRBJ1-2, with 8 bases fitting TRBD1. In germline, CDR1 is MNHEY, CDR2 SMNVEV (reference sequence). This CDR3 is built from 15 residues. In nucleotides, the CDR3 is TGTGCCAGCAGTCTATCTACAGGGGGTAGCTATGGCTACACCTTC. Encoded protein: CASSLSTGGSYGYTF.

This clone was recorded once. In DNA, the CDR3 is TGTGCCAGCAGCCGAGGGGACAGGGAAGGTGGTGAAAAACTGTTTTTT. Its protein is CASSRGDREGGEKLFF. The V gene is TRBV5-6, the J gene TRBJ1-4; 9 nucleotides match TRBD1. CDR3 size: 16 residues. CDR1 SGHDT and CDR2 YYEEEE come from the germline V gene. Trimming removed 4 bases from V and 7 bases from J; junction bases left unmatched: 11. Variable domain in full (rest from reference TRBV5-6 and TRBJ1-4): DAGVTQSPTHLIKTRGQQVTLRCSPKSGHDTVSWYQQALGQGPQFIFQYYEEEERQRGNFPDRFSGHQFPNYSSELNVNALLLGDSALYLCASSRGDREGGEKLFFGSGTQLSVL.

The table lists this clone with a few counts. The chain is built from TRBV5-6 and TRBJ1-5; the D gene is possibly TRBD1 (5 bases). Trimming cost V 5 bases and J 0 bases, with 12 bases left between them. The CDR3 loop spans 15 amino acids. Looked up from germline, CDR1 is SGHDT and CDR2 is YYEEEE. The CDR3 sequence: CASSFQGDSNQPQHF. The CDR3 nucleotides read TGTGCCAGCAGTTTTCAGGGCGATAGCAATCAGCCCCAGCATTTT.

This chain uses TRBV15 with TRBJ2-7, with unresolved D. From germline, CDR1 is LNHNV and CDR2 YYDKDF (reference sequence). CDR3 length: 13 amino acids. V was pared by 1 base and J by 4 bases, with 8 bases between. CDR3 nucleotide sequence: TGTGCCACCAGCAGAGCACAAAATTACGAGCAGTACTTC. Translated, it gives CATSRAQNYEQYF.

This sequence joins TRBV4-1 and TRBJ2-5, with D possibly being TRBD2 (5 bases). Germline CDR1 is MGHRA and CDR2 is YSYEKL. The CDR3 has 15 amino acids. The ends were cut back, 0 bases at V and 6 bases at J, with 14 bases in the middle. Here the CDR3 DNA reads TGCGCCAGCAGCCAAGAATCCCAGAGGGATCAGACCCAGTACTTC. Protein: CASSQESQRDQTQYF.

V usage is TRBV4-3 and J usage is TRBJ1-2; D remains ambiguous. The CDR3 runs to 15 residues. The V gene lost 0 bases and the J gene lost 4 bases, with 12 bases spanning the gap. CDR1 and CDR2 (germline): LGHNA, YSLEER. CDR3 protein: CASSQDPGDGYGYTF. CDR3 DNA sequence: TGCGCCAGCAGCCAAGACCCCGGGGATGGCTATGGCTACACCTTC.

For this clone: One end of the junction varies from germline; a read error may be responsible. The genes are TRBV11-3 and TRBJ2-1; D may be TRBD2 (7 bases). The CDR3 contains 15 residues. The germline V gene has CDR1 SGHNT and CDR2 YENEEA. This CDR3 reads CASSIEGGPWDEQFF. The CDR3 coding sequence is TGTGCCAGCAGCATAGAGGGGGGGCCCTGGGATGAGCAGTTCTTC.

This chain uses TRBV16 with TRBJ1-5; 8 bases agree with TRBD1. The CDR3 runs to 14 residues. Germline lookup yields CDR1 KGHSY and CDR2 FQNENV. V lost 2 bases and J lost 7; bases outside the gene matches: 4. The CDR3 here is CASSQRGQGQPQHF. DNA of the CDR3: TGTGCCAGCAGCCAAAGAGGACAGGGACAGCCCCAGCATTTT.

This clone appeared once. The rearrangement joins TRBV6-5 to TRBJ1-5; D perhaps matches TRBD1 (6 bases). Germline V CDR1 and CDR2: MNHEY, SVGAGI. V was cut by 0 bases and J by 4 bases, with 10 bases left in between. The CDR3 sequence is 15 residues long. The CDR3 is CASSYSIGGNQPQHF. The CDR3 DNA follows: TGTGCCAGCAGTTACTCAATAGGGGGGAATCAGCCCCAGCATTTT.

V gene TRBV2 combines with J gene TRBJ1-1; perhaps TRBD1 as D (6 bases). The CDR3 is 17 residues long. V lost 4 bases and J lost 4, with 22 bases in between. In germline, CDR1 is SNHLY, CDR2 FYNNEI. CDR3 DNA sequence: TGTGCCAGCAGTGCATCGTCAGGGCGGGGGGCCCGCACTGAAGCTTTCTTT. This translates into CASSASSGRGARTEAFF. The complete variable domain, with remaining parts taken from reference TRBV2 and TRBJ1-1, reads EPEVTQTPSHQVTQMGQEVILRCVPISNHLYFYWYRQILGQKVEFLVSFYNNEISEKSEIFDDQFSVERPDGSNFTLKIRSTKLEDSAMYFCASSASSGRGARTEAFFGQGTRLTVV.

The rearrangement joins TRBV5-1 to TRBJ2-6; possibly TRBD2 for D (5 bases). This CDR3 has 15 amino acids. Germline CDR1 and CDR2: SGHRS and YFSETQ. V lost 0 bases and J lost 5, with 9 bases in between. The CDR3 sequence is CASSLDGNRANVLTF. CDR3 DNA sequence: TGCGCCAGCAGCTTGGACGGGAACCGGGCCAACGTCCTGACTTTC. Looking up the rest from reference TRBV5-1 and TRBJ2-6 gives the full variable domain: KAGVTQTPRYLIKTRGQQVTLSCSPISGHRSVSWYQQTPGQGLQFLFEYFSETQRNKGNFPGRFSGRQFSNSRSEMNVSTLELGDSALYLCASSLDGNRANVLTFGAGSRLTVL.

This clone appeared once. J is TRBJ1-1 and V is TRBV9, with D perhaps matching TRBD1 (5 bases). CDR1 and CDR2 from the germline V gene are SGDLS and YYNGEE. Deletions cut 2 bases from V and 2 bases from J, with 7 bases between. The CDR3 has 13 amino acids. CDR3: CASSVDRNTEAFF. The DNA for the CDR3 is TGTGCCAGCAGCGTCGACAGAAACACTGAAGCTTTCTTT.

In its sample, this clone was seen a few times. J is TRBJ2-1 and V is TRBV4-1, with D perhaps matching TRBD2 (5 bases). The germline V gene has CDR1 MGHRA and CDR2 YSYEKL. Trimming shortened V by 5 bases and J by 4 bases, and 21 bases separated the two germline ends. The CDR3 contains 17 residues. The CDR3 protein is CASSIRGLNAGYNEQFF. The CDR3 DNA reads as TGCGCCAGCAGCATCCGGGGTCTAAACGCCGGGTACAATGAGCAGTTCTTC.

The chain employs TRBV11-1 and TRBJ2-3; D is unclear. V gave up 1 base and J gave up 0 bases, with 8 bases separating them. Germline V lookup: CDR1 SGHAT, CDR2 FQDESV (reference sequence). The CDR3 runs 15 residues. The CDR3 DNA follows: TGTGCCAGCAGCTTAGATCCCACTAGCACAGATACGCAGTATTTT. This gives the protein CASSLDPTSTDTQYF. Using reference TRBV11-1 and TRBJ2-3 for the parts outside the CDR3, the full variable domain is EAEVAQSPRYKITEKSQAVAFWCDPISGHATLYWYRQILGQGPELLVQFQDESVVDDSQLPKDRFSAERLKGVDSTLKIQPAELGDSAMYLCASSLDPTSTDTQYFGPGTRLTVL.

The genes are TRBV20-1 and TRBJ1-5; D call uncertain. The CDR3 totals 14 residues. CDR1 and CDR2 (germline): DFQATT, SNEGSKA (reference sequence). With 3 bases removed from V and 2 bases from J, the gap between germline ends came to 11 bases. The CDR3 DNA follows: TGCAGTGCTAGTGATGAAACAGGCAATCAGCCCCAGCATTTT. It yields the protein CSASDETGNQPQHF.